Following are 8 T cell receptor beta chains from one sample sequenced in a study of blood T cell repertoires in COVID-19. Clones were read by immunoSEQ multiplex PCR, and TCRdb kept only the in-frame ones, dropping some. The repertoire consists of approximately 250,000 clones, with 84% occurring once and the leading ten covering 8% to 9.5%. Sample: peripheral blood. Every receptor here comes from a human donor in a cohort sampled during active COVID-19.

The chain has TRBV7-2 and TRBJ2-2; 10 bases fit TRBD1. The germline V gene encodes CDR1 SGHTA and CDR2 FQGNSA. V shed 0 bases, J shed 3 bases, and the junction held 4 bases outside the gene matches. This CDR3 region has 17 residues. The CDR3 here is CASSLAGTGVDTGELFF. The CDR3 DNA reads TGTGCCAGCAGCTTAGCGGGGACAGGGGTCGACACCGGGGAGCTGTTTTTT.

J is TRBJ1-3 and V is TRBV28, with no clear D. Germline assignment: CDR1 MDHEN and CDR2 SYDVKM. The CDR3 length is 14 residues. V was pared by 2 bases and J by 4 bases, with 9 bases between. CDR3 protein: CASSLSYRGNTIYF. CDR3 coding DNA: TGTGCCAGCAGTTTAAGCTATCGGGGAAACACCATATATTTT.

The chain uses TRBV2 and TRBJ2-5; no clear D. The length of the CDR3 is 15 residues. V lost 1 base to trimming and J lost 4 bases, with 13 bases between them. CDR1 and CDR2 (germline): SNHLY, FYNNEI. The CDR3 DNA reads TGTGCCAGCAGTGAAGACAGAGTGAAGTTAGAGACCCAGTACTTC. Translated: CASSEDRVKLETQYF.

This clone came up a few times. The chain uses TRBV6-2 or TRBV6-3 and TRBJ1-5; D remains ambiguous. This CDR3 has 15 residues. From germline, CDR1 is MNHEY and CDR2 SVGEGT. V was shortened by 0 bases and J by 4 bases, with 10 bases between the two germline ends. The chain's CDR3 is CASSYSYQKNQPQHF. The CDR3, as DNA: TGTGCCAGCAGTTACTCGTATCAGAAGAATCAGCCCCAGCATTTT.

This chain uses TRBV4-1 with TRBJ2-1, with a weak D call TRBD2 (5 bases). The CDR3 consists of 16 residues. Germline CDR1 is MGHRA and CDR2 is YSYEKL. V was clipped by 2 bases and J by 4 bases, with 15 bases between them. In DNA, the CDR3 is TGCGCCAGCAGCCAACGTCTAATGGGAGTTTACAATGAGCAGTTCTTC. It specifies CASSQRLMGVYNEQFF.

As DNA, the CDR3 is TGTGCCAGCAGCTTCCAGCGCCCAACTAGGGCAGATACGCAGTATTTT. This translates into CASSFQRPTRADTQYF. This chain joins TRBV7-9 and TRBJ2-3; D might be TRBD2 (5 bases). Trimming removed 3 bases at V and 4 bases at J, with 17 bases between. The CDR3 is 16 residues long. Germline V gene sequence: CDR1 SEHNR, CDR2 FQNEAQ (reference sequence).

The chain recombines TRBV9 with TRBJ2-3; the match to TRBD2 covers 9 bases. The CDR3 extends over 18 amino acids. V lost 0 bases to trimming and J lost 2 bases; unmatched junction nucleotides: 10. Germline CDR1 and CDR2: SGDLS and YYNGEE. Written as DNA, the CDR3 is TGTGCCAGCAGCGTAGCGTCTAGCGGGGAGCACCCCACAGATACGCAGTATTTT. Its protein product is CASSVASSGEHPTDTQYF.

This clone was counted only a few times. The V gene is TRBV7-9, the J gene TRBJ2-1, with D unclear. The CDR3 has 14 amino acids. V gave up 1 base and J gave up 10 bases, with 14 bases separating them. Germline V gene data show CDR1 as SEHNR and CDR2 as FQNEAQ (reference sequence). This chain's CDR3 is CASSLGSHLKEQFF. CDR3 DNA sequence: TGTGCCAGCAGCTTAGGGAGTCACCTTAAGGAGCAGTTCTTC.